The entry below describes one TCR beta chain. Trimming removed 2 bases from V and 0 bases from J, with 13 bases in between. Germline V gene data show CDR1 as SEHNR and CDR2 as FQNEAQ (reference sequence). CDR3 size: 16 residues. This sample is drawn from a study of glioma-infiltrating T cells after dendritic cell vaccination. As for the study in general: Glioblastoma patients came from Phase I and II dendritic cell vaccination trials.

The primer mix had 60 V beta and 13 J beta primers. The data were produced by immunoSEQ multiplex PCR, yet TCRdb's version contains in-frame clones alone and is incomplete. This table holds around 97,000 clones, roughly 76% found once. Patients had residual fresh-frozen tumor tissue and more than two years of survival data. Blood PBMC samples: pre-vaccination, two weeks post third vaccination, and at tumor progression. The TCR originated in a human donor with glioblastoma. Sequences were derived from blood, sampled before dendritic cell vaccination. The chain couples TRBV7-9 to TRBJ1-1; possible D gene TRBD1, 5 bases. The CDR3 is CASSLKGEGLNTEAFF. Here the CDR3 DNA reads TGTGCCAGCAGCTTAAAAGGGGAGGGGTTGAACACTGAAGCTTTCTTT.